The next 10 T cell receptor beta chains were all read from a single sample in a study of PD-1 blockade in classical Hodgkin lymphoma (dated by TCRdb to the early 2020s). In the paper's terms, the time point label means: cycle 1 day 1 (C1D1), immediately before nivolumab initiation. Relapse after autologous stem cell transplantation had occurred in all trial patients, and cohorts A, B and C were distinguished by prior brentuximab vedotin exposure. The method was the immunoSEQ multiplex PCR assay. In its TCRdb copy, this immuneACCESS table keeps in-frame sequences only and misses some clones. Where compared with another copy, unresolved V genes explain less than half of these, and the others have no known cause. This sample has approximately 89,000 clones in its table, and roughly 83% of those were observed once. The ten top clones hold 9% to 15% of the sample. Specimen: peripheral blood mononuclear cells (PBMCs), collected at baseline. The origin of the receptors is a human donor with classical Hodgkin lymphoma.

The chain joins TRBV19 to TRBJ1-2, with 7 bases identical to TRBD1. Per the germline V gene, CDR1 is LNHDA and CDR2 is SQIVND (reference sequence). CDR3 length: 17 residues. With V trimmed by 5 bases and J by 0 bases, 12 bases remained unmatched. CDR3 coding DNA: TGTGCCAGTAGTCCAAGGGGGAAGGGGGCCGCTAACTATGGCTACACCTTC. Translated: CASSPRGKGAANYGYTF.

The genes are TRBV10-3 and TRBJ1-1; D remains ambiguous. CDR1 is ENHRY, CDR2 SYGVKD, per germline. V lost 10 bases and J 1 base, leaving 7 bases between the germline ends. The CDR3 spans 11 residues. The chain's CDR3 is CATRKNTEAFF. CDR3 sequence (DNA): TGTGCCACCAGGAAGAACACTGAAGCTTTCTTT.

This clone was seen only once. For the CDR3, the DNA is TGTGCCAGCAGCTTCTTACTAGCTAACGAGCAGTACTTC. It encodes CASSFLLANEQYF. The chain employs TRBV11-2 and TRBJ2-7, with D tentatively TRBD2 (6 bases). The V end lost 3 bases, the J end lost 5 bases, and 11 bases lay between the germline ends. The CDR3 sequence is 13 residues long. Germline V gene sequence: CDR1 SGHAT, CDR2 FQNNGV. Together with reference TRBV11-2 and TRBJ2-7, the CDR3 gives the full variable domain: EAGVAQSPRYKIIEKRQSVAFWCNPISGHATLYWYQQILGQGPKLLIQFQNNGVVDDSQLPKDRFSAERLKGVDSTLKIQPAKLEDSAVYLCASSFLLANEQYFGPGTRLTVT.

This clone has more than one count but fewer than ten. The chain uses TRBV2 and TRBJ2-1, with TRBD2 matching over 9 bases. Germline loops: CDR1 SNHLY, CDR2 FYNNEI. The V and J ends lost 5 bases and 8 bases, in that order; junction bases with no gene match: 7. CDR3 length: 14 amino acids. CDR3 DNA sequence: TGTGCCAGCAGTCGGACTAGCGCGGGGGATGAGCAGTTCTTC. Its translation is CASSRTSAGDEQFF.

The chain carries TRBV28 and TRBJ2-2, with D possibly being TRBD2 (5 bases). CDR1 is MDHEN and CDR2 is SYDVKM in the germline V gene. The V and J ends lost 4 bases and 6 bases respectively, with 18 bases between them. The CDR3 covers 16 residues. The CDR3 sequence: CASSSLEAPRAGELFF. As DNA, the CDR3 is TGTGCCAGCAGTTCCCTAGAGGCCCCGAGGGCCGGGGAGCTGTTTTTT.

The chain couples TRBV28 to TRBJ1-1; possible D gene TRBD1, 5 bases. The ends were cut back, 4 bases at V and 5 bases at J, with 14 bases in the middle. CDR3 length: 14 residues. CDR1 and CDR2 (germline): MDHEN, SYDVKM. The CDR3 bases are TGTGCCAGCAGTTCCCCTGGGGCCTATACTGAAGCTTTCTTT. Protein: CASSSPGAYTEAFF.

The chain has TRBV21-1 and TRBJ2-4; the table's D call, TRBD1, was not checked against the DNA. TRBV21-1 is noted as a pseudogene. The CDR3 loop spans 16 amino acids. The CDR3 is CASSKGQGFTKNIQYF. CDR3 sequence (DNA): TGTGCCAGCAGCAAAGGACAGGGCTTCACCAAAAACATTCAGTACTTC.

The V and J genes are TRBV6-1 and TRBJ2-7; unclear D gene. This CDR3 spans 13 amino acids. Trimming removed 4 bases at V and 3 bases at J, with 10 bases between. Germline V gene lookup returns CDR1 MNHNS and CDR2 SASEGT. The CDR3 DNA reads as TGTGCCAGCAGTGGGGGATTTGGCTACGAGCAGTACTTC. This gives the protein CASSGGFGYEQYF.

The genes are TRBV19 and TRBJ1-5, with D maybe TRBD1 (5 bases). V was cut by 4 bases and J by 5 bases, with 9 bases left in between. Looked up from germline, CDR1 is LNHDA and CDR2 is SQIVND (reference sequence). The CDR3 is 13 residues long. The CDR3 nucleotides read TGTGCCAGTAGTAAGGGGAGGGATCAGCCCCAGCATTTT. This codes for CASSKGRDQPQHF.

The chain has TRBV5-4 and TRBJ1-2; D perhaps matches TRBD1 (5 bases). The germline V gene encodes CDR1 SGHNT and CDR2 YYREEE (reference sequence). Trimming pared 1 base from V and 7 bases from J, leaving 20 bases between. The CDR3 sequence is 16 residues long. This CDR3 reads CASSLMGGARAGGYTF. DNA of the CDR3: TGTGCCAGCAGCTTGATGGGGGGTGCCAGGGCGGGTGGCTACACCTTC.